The 19 T cell receptor beta chains in this list originate from one sample, sequenced in a study of blood T cell repertoires in COVID-19 (dated by TCRdb to the early 2020s). The library was made by the immunoSEQ multiplex PCR assay. Drawn from immuneACCESS, this table holds only the in-frame rearrangements with V and J called that TCRdb kept. Clones are partly lost; checked studies trace under half to an unresolved V gene and leave the rest unexplained. The sample table shows about 190,000 clones, and roughly 83% are seen once. The ten largest clones capture 3% to 3.5% of the sample. Sequences were obtained from PBMCs or T cells enriched from blood (not recorded which). The receptors here all came from a woman younger than 45 who had recovered from COVID-19.

This chain uses TRBV27 with TRBJ2-7; 9 bases line up with TRBD1. Per germline, CDR1 MNHEY and CDR2 SMNVEV (reference sequence). The CDR3 is 13 residues long. Trimming took 5 bases from V and 7 from J; bases not matched to a gene: 6. The CDR3 DNA follows: TGTGCCAGCAGTACCCGACAGGGGGGGGAGCAGTACGTC. Amino acid sequence: CASSTRQGGEQYV.

The gene calls are TRBV28 and TRBJ1-3; D uncertain. Germline V lookup: CDR1 MDHEN, CDR2 SYDVKM. The germline V and J ends were trimmed by 6 bases and 8 bases, with 17 bases remaining between them. The CDR3 spans 14 residues. CDR3 sequence (DNA): TGTGCCAGCAGCCCCGGGGTCCCAAGGGACACCATATATTTT. This codes for CASSPGVPRDTIYF.

In this sample, this clone turned up once. V usage is TRBV11-3 and J usage is TRBJ2-7; TRBD1 matches 7 bases. The ends lost 4 bases at V and 2 bases at J; junction bases unmatched: 5. CDR1 is SGHNT, CDR2 YENEEA, per germline. This CDR3 region has 14 residues. The CDR3 DNA reads as TGTGCCAGCAGCTCGACAGGGAATCCCTACGAGCAGTACTTC. Translated: CASSSTGNPYEQYF.

As to this clone: Other DNA sequences from this sample encode an identical CDR3 as well. The chain uses TRBV11-2 and TRBJ2-5; TRBD2 matches at 9 bases. Germline CDR1 SGHAT, CDR2 FQNNGV. This CDR3 spans 16 amino acids. The J segment lost 0 bases and the V segment lost 1 base, leaving 3 bases of the junction unmatched. CDR3 in amino acids: CASSLGSGGHQETQYF. In nucleotides, the CDR3 is TGTGCCAGCAGCTTAGGGAGCGGGGGGCACCAAGAGACCCAGTACTTC.

The V and J genes are TRBV5-1 and TRBJ2-7; a weak D match, TRBD2 (5 bases). This CDR3 is 15 amino acids long. V was cut by 7 bases and J by 2 bases, with 19 bases left in between. From germline, CDR1 is SGHRS and CDR2 YFSETQ. CDR3 sequence (DNA): TGCGCCAGCCAGTTGCGTCCCGAGGGCCCCTACGAGCAGTACTTC. Amino acid sequence: CASQLRPEGPYEQYF.

V and J are TRBV18 and TRBJ2-3, with 8 bases identical to TRBD2. V shed 2 bases and J 2 bases; nucleotides not matched to a gene: 6. The CDR3 is made up of 16 amino acids. Germline-derived CDR1 and CDR2 are KGHSH and LQKENI. Written as DNA, the CDR3 is TGTGCCAGCTCACCAATAGCGGGACTAGACACAGATACGCAGTATTTT. It specifies CASSPIAGLDTDTQYF.

The chain uses TRBV18 and TRBJ2-7; TRBD1 aligns across 7 bases. V shed 3 bases, J shed 1 base, and the junction held 3 bases outside the gene matches. Germline assignment: CDR1 KGHSH and CDR2 LQKENI. This CDR3 comprises 14 residues. The CDR3 region has the DNA TGTGCCAGCTCACCTGGACAGGATTCCTACGAGCAGTACGTC. Protein: CASSPGQDSYEQYV.

The chain employs TRBV5-1 and TRBJ2-2; a weak D match, TRBD1 (5 bases). Germline-derived CDR1 and CDR2 are SGHRS and YFSETQ. Trimming cost V 1 base and J 3 bases, with 16 bases left between them. The CDR3 length is 17 residues. This chain's CDR3 is CASSLPTGGRDTGELFF. The CDR3 DNA sequence: TGCGCCAGCAGCTTGCCTACAGGCGGAAGAGACACCGGGGAGCTGTTTTTT.

V is TRBV14 and J is TRBJ2-7; 9 bases agree with TRBD2. CDR3 length: 15 amino acids. CDR1 is SGHDN, CDR2 FVKESK, per germline. The J segment lost 1 base and the V segment lost 4 bases, leaving 5 bases of the junction unmatched. The CDR3 region is CASSRRLAESYEQYF. The CDR3 nucleotides read TGTGCCAGCAGCCGGAGACTAGCGGAATCCTACGAGCAGTACTTC. Looking up the rest from reference TRBV14 and TRBJ2-7 gives the full variable domain: EAGVTQFPSHSVIEKGQTVTLRCDPISGHDNLYWYRRVMGKEIKFLLHFVKESKQDESGMPNNRFLAERTGGTYSTLKVQPAELEDSGVYFCASSRRLAESYEQYFGPGTRLTVT.

The rearrangement links TRBV18 to TRBJ1-6, with a possible D match to TRBD1 (6 bases). This CDR3 spans 15 amino acids. Looked up from germline, CDR1 is KGHSH and CDR2 is LQKENI. Deletions cut 3 bases from V and 7 bases from J, with 13 bases between. The DNA of the CDR3 is TGTGCCAGCTCACCCCAGGGGCTTGACAATTCACCCCTCCACTTT. As protein: CASSPQGLDNSPLHF.

The chain joins TRBV30 to TRBJ1-1; no firm D call. Per the germline V gene, CDR1 is GTSNPN and CDR2 is SVGIG (reference sequence). The V end was cut by 3 bases, the J end by 3 bases, with 5 bases between. The CDR3 has 11 residues. The CDR3 DNA is TGTGCCTGGAGGAGGGACACTGAAGCTTTCTTT. Translated, it gives CAWRRDTEAFF.

The chain uses TRBV2 and TRBJ1-1, with D uncertain. V was cut by 4 bases and J by 7 bases, with 7 bases left in between. This CDR3 has 11 amino acids. Germline CDR1 reads SNHLY; CDR2 reads FYNNEI. The CDR3 DNA follows: TGTGCCAGCAGTGGGACTGTTGAAGCTTTCTTT. It yields the protein CASSGTVEAFF.

J is TRBJ1-2 and V is TRBV4-1; maybe TRBD1 (5 bases). V was pared by 1 base and J by 7 bases, with 16 bases between. CDR1 is MGHRA and CDR2 is YSYEKL in the germline V gene. The CDR3 consists of 15 residues. For the CDR3, the DNA is TGCGCCAGCAGCCAAGCCCCCGGGGGGGTGGGTGGCTACACCTTC. Amino acid sequence: CASSQAPGGVGGYTF.

The chain couples TRBV30 to TRBJ2-1, with 8 nucleotides matching TRBD1. This CDR3 comprises 12 residues. CDR1 GTSNPN and CDR2 SVGIG come from the germline V gene (reference sequence). Trimming cost V 2 bases and J 8 bases; bases outside gene matches: 2. The CDR3 spells CAWSRGQDEQFF. As DNA, the CDR3 is TGTGCCTGGAGTAGGGGACAGGATGAGCAGTTCTTC. The full variable domain, rest sourced from reference TRBV30 and TRBJ2-1, is SQTIHQWPATLVQPVGSPLSLECTVEGTSNPNLYWYRQAAGRGLQLLFYSVGIGQISSEVPQNLSASRPQDRQFILSSKKLLLSDSGFYLCAWSRGQDEQFFGPGTRLTVL.

The chain combines TRBV18 with TRBJ1-2; TRBD1 matches 10 bases. The CDR3 totals 14 residues. Germline CDR1 and CDR2: KGHSH and LQKENI. Trimming took 2 bases from V and 6 from J; bases not matched to a gene: 3. The CDR3 coding sequence is TGTGCCAGCTCACCAATGACAGGGGGCAATGGCTACACCTTC. Amino acids: CASSPMTGGNGYTF.

The chain couples TRBV18 to TRBJ1-6; maybe TRBD1 (5 bases). The CDR3 totals 15 residues. V was shortened by 1 base and J by 9 bases, with 13 bases between the two germline ends. The V gene's germline CDR1 is KGHSH and CDR2 LQKENI. The CDR3 sequence: CASSPQGNSGSPLHF. DNA of the CDR3: TGTGCCAGCTCACCACAGGGGAACTCGGGTTCACCCCTCCACTTT. Variable domain in full (rest from reference TRBV18 and TRBJ1-6): NAGVMQNPRHLVRRRGQEARLRCSPMKGHSHVYWYRQLPEEGLKFMVYLQKENIIDESGMPKERFSAEFPKEGPSILRIQQVVRGDSAAYFCASSPQGNSGSPLHFGNGTRLTVT.

The sample holds a few counts of this clone. The chain has TRBV5-1 and TRBJ2-1; D may be TRBD2 (6 bases). This CDR3 has 16 amino acids. Trimming shortened V by 0 bases and J by 7 bases, and 17 bases separated the two germline ends. In germline, CDR1 is SGHRS, CDR2 YFSETQ. The CDR3 is CASSLEGWDLANEQFF. DNA for the CDR3: TGCGCCAGCAGCTTGGAAGGGTGGGACTTAGCAAATGAGCAGTTCTTC.

V and J are TRBV7-2 and TRBJ2-2; 7 bases fit TRBD2. The CDR3 runs 15 residues. Trimming removed 3 bases from V and 5 bases from J; junction bases left unmatched: 6. CDR1 and CDR2 from the germline V gene are SGHTA and FQGNSA. CDR3: CASSFLAGETGELFF. As DNA, the CDR3 is TGTGCCAGCAGCTTCCTCGCGGGAGAGACCGGGGAGCTGTTTTTT.

This clone was counted a few times. The chain has TRBV18 and TRBJ1-2; TRBD1 aligns across 7 bases. CDR3 size: 13 residues. Germline V CDR1 and CDR2: KGHSH, LQKENI. V trimming: 2 bases; J trimming: 7 bases; junction bases outside the gene matches: 4. The CDR3 region has the DNA TGTGCCAGCTCACCAGGACAGGACTTTGGCTACACCTTC. This sequence encodes CASSPGQDFGYTF.